Given below is one T cell receptor (beta chain) in context. Its specificity is not known. This sample stems from a study of OX40 agonist ivuxolimab in advanced cancers. Study in general: Patients assigned to dose escalation were diagnosed with hepatocellular carcinoma, melanoma, renal cell or head and neck cancer.

Whole-study findings and limits: Among the nonresponders, some also had low normalized T-cell clonal expansion.

The junction had 8 bases not matched to a gene; V was cut back by 0 bases and J by 1 base. In germline, CDR1 is MGHRA, CDR2 YSYEKL. CDR3 length: 18 amino acids. Generated by immunoSEQ multiplex PCR, the TCRdb table keeps only in-frame clones and is missing some. This sample has tens of thousands of clones, with roughly 90% found just once. The chain employs TRBV4-1 and TRBJ2-1, with TRBD2 matching 8 bases. The source is an adult with an advanced solid tumor such as melanoma, head and neck, liver or kidney cancer. This specimen was CD4+ or CD8+ T cells sorted from blood, taken in a trial of the OX40 agonist ivuxolimab. DNA of the CDR3: TGCGCCAGCAGCCAAGACGGACCGGGAGGGCAATCCTACAATGAGCAGTTCTTC. Its protein is CASSQDGPGGQSYNEQFF.